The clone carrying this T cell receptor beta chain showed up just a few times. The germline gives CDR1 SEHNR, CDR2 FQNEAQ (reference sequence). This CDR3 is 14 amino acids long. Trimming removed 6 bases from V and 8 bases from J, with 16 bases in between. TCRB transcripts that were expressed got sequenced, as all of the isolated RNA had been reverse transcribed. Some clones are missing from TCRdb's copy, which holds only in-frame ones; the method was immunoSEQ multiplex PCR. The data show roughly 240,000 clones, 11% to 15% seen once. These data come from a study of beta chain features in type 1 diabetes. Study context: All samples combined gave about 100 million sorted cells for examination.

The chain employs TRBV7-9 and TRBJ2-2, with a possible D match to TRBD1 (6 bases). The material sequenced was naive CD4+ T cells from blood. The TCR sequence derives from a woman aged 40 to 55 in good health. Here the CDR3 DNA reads TGTGCCAGCAGATTGGGTACAGGGCAAGGGGAGCTGTTTTTT. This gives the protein CASRLGTGQGELFF.